The entry that follows covers one T cell receptor (beta chain) sequence. Its target is not known. Sample treatment: approximately nine-day PBMC culture with coronavirus spike peptide pools or control peptides (ViraFEST assay). Half-medium changes with fresh IL-2 medium occurred on days 3 and 7. Following a culture period (approximately nine days), negative selection was used to isolate CD4+ T cells. The record originates from a study of vaccination and CD4 T cells after COVID-19. The overall study: The stimulus for the cells was overlapping spike peptides derived from SARS-CoV-2, HCoV-NL63, HCoV-OC43 and HCoV-229E. Study-wide results and limits: A relatively small number of convalescent patients were studied, and no early post-infection timepoints were included.

Cultured CD4+ T-cell DNA underwent Oncomine TCR Beta short-read sequencing. MiXCR, run by TCRdb on the PCR reads, gives a single entry per CDR3 protein. The data hold some 17,000 distinct CDR3 sequences, with 50% to 75% observed a single time. This sequence was found in a human donor who had recovered from COVID-19. Sample: CD4+ T cells from blood, cultured in vitro.

CDR3 coding DNA: TGTGCCAGCAGTGGGGAGCACGGGGGCAACACTGAAGCTTTCTTT. Protein product: CASSGEHGGNTEAFF. This chain uses TRBV2 with TRBJ1-1; D is perhaps TRBD1 (6 bases). CDR3 length: 15 amino acids. Germline CDR1 reads SNHLY; CDR2 reads FYNNEI. Trimming removed 4 bases from V and 2 bases from J, with 14 bases in between.